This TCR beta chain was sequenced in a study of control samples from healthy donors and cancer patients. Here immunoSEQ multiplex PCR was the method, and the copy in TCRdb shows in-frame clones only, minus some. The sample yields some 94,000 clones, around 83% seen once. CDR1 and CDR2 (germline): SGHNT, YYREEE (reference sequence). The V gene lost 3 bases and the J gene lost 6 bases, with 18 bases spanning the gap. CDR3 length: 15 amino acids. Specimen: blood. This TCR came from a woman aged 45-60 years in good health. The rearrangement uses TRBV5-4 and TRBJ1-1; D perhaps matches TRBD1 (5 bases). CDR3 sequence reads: CASSSRRGPWSEAFF. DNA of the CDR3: TGTGCCAGCAGCTCACGTCGGGGCCCATGGTCTGAAGCTTTCTTT.